The 29 T cell receptor beta chains reported below all come from one sample, sequenced in a study of blood T cell repertoires in COVID-19. This table comes from immunoSEQ multiplex PCR, and its TCRdb copy is limited to in-frame clones, with some not included. The sample comprises around 200,000 clones, roughly 90% of which are singletons, and roughly 1.6% rests with the top ten. The sequencing sample was made of peripheral blood. The receptors stem from a man aged 18 to 30 with active or convalescent COVID-19.

The rearrangement joins TRBV19 to TRBJ1-4; TRBD1 matches 8 bases. The CDR3 extends over 16 amino acids. V was pared by 4 bases and J by 6 bases, with 10 bases of the junction left unmatched. The germline CDR1 and CDR2 sequences are LNHDA and SQIVND (reference sequence). CDR3 amino acids: CASSTGGTGWYEKLFF. Written as DNA, the CDR3 is TGTGCCAGTAGTACAGGAGGGACAGGCTGGTATGAAAAACTGTTTTTT.

V gene TRBV7-9 combines with J gene TRBJ1-2; D gene unclear. This CDR3 has 13 amino acids. Germline V CDR1 and CDR2: SEHNR, FQNEAQ (reference sequence). V was shortened by 5 bases and J by 4 bases, with 11 bases between the two germline ends. CDR3 loop: CASSPLSGYGYTF. The CDR3 nucleotides read TGTGCCAGCAGCCCACTGTCGGGCTATGGCTACACCTTC. The entire variable domain, with the rest obtained from reference TRBV7-9 and TRBJ1-2, is as follows: DTGVSQNPRHKITKRGQNVTFRCDPISEHNRLYWYRQTLGQGPEFLTYFQNEAQLEKSRLLSDRFSAERPKGSFSTLEIQRTEQGDSAMYLCASSPLSGYGYTFGSGTRLTVV.

V usage is TRBV2 and J usage is TRBJ1-2, with TRBD1 matching over 8 bases. V shed 4 bases and J 8 bases; nucleotides not matched to a gene: 6. This CDR3 has 13 amino acids. Looked up from germline, CDR1 is SNHLY and CDR2 is FYNNEI. Here the CDR3 DNA reads TGTGCCAGCAGTGGGACAGGGTTTAAGGGCTACACCTTC. It is translated as CASSGTGFKGYTF.

The chain employs TRBV29-1 and TRBJ1-2; 9 nucleotides align to TRBD1. V dropped 5 bases and J dropped 12; count of bases not matched to a gene: 13. This CDR3 region has 13 residues. Germline-derived CDR1 and CDR2 are SQVTM and ANQGSEA. As DNA, the CDR3 is TGCAGCGTTCTGGGCGGGGGACAGGGTATCCACACCTTC. Its translation is CSVLGGGQGIHTF.

The chain uses TRBV5-4 and TRBJ2-7; the D gene is possibly TRBD1 (5 bases). Per germline, CDR1 SGHNT and CDR2 YYREEE (reference sequence). V was trimmed by 4 bases and J by 1 base, leaving 15 bases between them. The CDR3 totals 15 residues. CDR3 bases: TGTGCCAGCAGCCCCACACCGGACAATTCCTACGAGCAGTACTTC. Translated: CASSPTPDNSYEQYF.

The chain joins TRBV27 to TRBJ2-1; TRBD2 matches 7 bases. Losses at the gene ends were 6 bases for V and 2 bases for J; bases not matched to a gene: 10. Looked up from germline, CDR1 is MNHEY and CDR2 is SMNVEV (reference sequence). The CDR3 runs 16 residues. Here the CDR3 reads CASRDPGGRAYNEQFF. CDR3 sequence (DNA): TGTGCCAGCAGAGATCCGGGGGGTCGGGCCTACAATGAGCAGTTCTTC.

The chain recombines TRBV2 with TRBJ1-1, with D unclear. The CDR3 runs 13 residues. Trimming stripped 11 bases from V and 1 base from J, with 14 bases between. Germline V gives CDR1 SNHLY, CDR2 FYNNEI. CDR3 nucleotide sequence: TGTGCCTTGACACAGCAAGGGAACACTGAAGCTTTCTTT. Its protein product is CALTQQGNTEAFF.

The chain has TRBV7-2 and TRBJ2-7; 7 positions match TRBD2. The length of the CDR3 is 15 residues. The germline V gene encodes CDR1 SGHTA and CDR2 FQGNSA. The trim removed 2 bases at V and 5 bases at J, leaving 9 bases unmatched. CDR3: CASSLRGTMGNEQYF. As DNA, the CDR3 is TGTGCCAGCAGCTTACGGGGGACTATGGGGAACGAGCAGTACTTC.

This clone was picked up a small number of times. This chain connects TRBV19 to TRBJ2-2; 7 bases fit TRBD1. This CDR3 is built from 14 residues. J was trimmed by 5 bases and V by 7 bases; bases with no gene match: 7. The V gene's germline CDR1 is LNHDA and CDR2 SQIVND (reference sequence). The CDR3 sequence: CASTTTGSTGELFF. The CDR3 nucleotides are TGTGCCAGTACCACGACAGGGAGTACCGGGGAGCTGTTTTTT.

The J gene is TRBJ1-2, the V gene TRBV2; 8 bases align to TRBD1. J was trimmed by 8 bases and V by 2 bases; bases with no gene match: 7. Germline loops: CDR1 SNHLY, CDR2 FYNNEI. The CDR3 covers 14 residues. The chain's CDR3 is CASSEWQGAGGYTF. The DNA of the CDR3 is TGTGCCAGCAGTGAATGGCAGGGGGCGGGAGGCTACACCTTC. The whole variable domain, remainder taken from reference TRBV2 and TRBJ1-2, is EPEVTQTPSHQVTQMGQEVILRCVPISNHLYFYWYRQILGQKVEFLVSFYNNEISEKSEIFDDQFSVERPDGSNFTLKIRSTKLEDSAMYFCASSEWQGAGGYTFGSGTRLTVV.

The chain links TRBV24-1 to TRBJ1-2; 10 bases match TRBD1. Germline CDR1 reads KGHDR; CDR2 reads SFDVKD. This CDR3 is 15 amino acids long. J gave up 7 bases and V 4 bases, and 8 bases lay outside the gene matches. In DNA, the CDR3 is TGTGCCACCAGTGAACCTGGGACAGGGGACGCTGGCTACACCTTC. Encoded protein: CATSEPGTGDAGYTF.

V gene TRBV18 combines with J gene TRBJ1-6, with TRBD1 as a possible D gene (6 bases). The CDR3 is 15 amino acids. With 6 bases removed from V and 8 bases from J, the gap between germline ends came to 17 bases. CDR1 and CDR2 from the germline V gene are KGHSH and LQKENI. The CDR3 DNA sequence: TGTGCCAGCTCCACCAGGGGCCAGGGTGATTCACCCCTCCACTTT. Protein product: CASSTRGQGDSPLHF.

The V gene is TRBV5-4, the J gene TRBJ2-5; D might be TRBD1 (5 bases). V lost 4 bases and J lost 1, with 8 bases in between. There are 13 residues in the CDR3. CDR1 and CDR2 from the germline V gene are SGHNT and YYREEE (reference sequence). The CDR3 coding sequence is TGTGCCAGCAGCACCAGGGTCCAAGAGACCCAGTACTTC. It encodes CASSTRVQETQYF.

The chain couples TRBV5-1 to TRBJ1-4, with 10 nucleotides matching TRBD1. Germline values: CDR1 SGHRS, CDR2 YFSETQ. This CDR3 has 14 amino acids. V gave up 8 bases and J gave up 4 bases; unmatched junction bases: 5. For the CDR3, the DNA is TGCGCCAGTGGGACAGGGGACGGTAATGAAAAACTGTTTTTT. This codes for CASGTGDGNEKLFF.

The CDR3 sequence is CAWSETLAGGYNEQFF. CDR3 nucleotide sequence: TGTGCCTGGAGCGAAACGCTAGCGGGGGGATACAATGAGCAGTTCTTC. This chain joins TRBV30 and TRBJ2-1, with TRBD2 matching over 11 bases. The CDR3 sequence is 16 residues long. CDR1 and CDR2 from the germline V gene are GTSNPN and SVGIG (reference sequence). Trimming cost V 3 bases and J 4 bases; bases outside gene matches: 8.

This chain joins TRBV7-9 and TRBJ2-1; 8 nucleotides align to TRBD1. Germline V gene sequence: CDR1 SEHNR, CDR2 FQNEAQ (reference sequence). Trimming removed 5 bases from V and 13 bases from J; junction bases left unmatched: 10. The CDR3 length is 13 residues. The chain's CDR3 is CASSPRDRLSQFF. Here the CDR3 DNA reads TGTGCCAGCAGCCCGAGGGACAGGCTGTCTCAGTTCTTC.

CDR3: CASSPVRTSGNEQFF. CDR3 nucleotides: TGTGCCAGCAGTCCCGTTAGGACTAGCGGTAATGAGCAGTTCTTC. This sequence joins TRBV2 and TRBJ2-1, with 10 bases lining up with TRBD2. Germline V gives CDR1 SNHLY, CDR2 FYNNEI. The CDR3 has 15 amino acids. J lost 7 bases, V lost 5 bases, and 8 bases had no gene match.

The chain recombines TRBV29-1 with TRBJ1-1; TRBD1 aligns across 8 bases. The CDR3 contains 14 residues. J lost 1 base, V lost 4 bases, and 5 bases had no gene match. The germline gives CDR1 SQVTM, CDR2 ANQGSEA. In nucleotides, the CDR3 is TGCAGCGTTGCCGGGACAGGCTGGAACACTGAAGCTTTCTTT. Its translation: CSVAGTGWNTEAFF.

The CDR3, as DNA: TGTGCCAGCAGCCAAGGGGCAGGGGGCTTAGAGACCCAGTACTTC. Amino acid sequence: CASSQGAGGLETQYF. The chain recombines TRBV3-1 (or the pseudogene TRBV3-2) with TRBJ2-5; TRBD1 agrees at 8 bases. Germline V gene data show CDR1 as LGHDT and CDR2 as YNNKEL (reference sequence). Losses at the gene ends were 1 base for V and 4 bases for J; bases not matched to a gene: 5. The CDR3 is 15 residues long.

The chain is built from TRBV12-3 or TRBV12-4 and TRBJ2-7; TRBD1 might be the D (6 bases). The CDR3 has 13 residues. The ends were cut back, 5 bases at V and 4 bases at J, with 12 bases in the middle. The CDR3 DNA sequence: TGTGCCAGCAGTAAAAGACAGGATTACGAGCAGTACTTC. This encodes CASSKRQDYEQYF.

This clone was found once. The chain is built from TRBV11-2 and TRBJ1-1; no firm D call. The germline gives CDR1 SGHAT, CDR2 FQNNGV. Trimming pared 4 bases from V and 5 bases from J, leaving 11 bases between. This CDR3 spans 13 amino acids. CDR3 residues: CASSSTFLTEAFF. The CDR3 bases are TGTGCCAGCAGCTCTACCTTCTTGACTGAAGCTTTCTTT.

V gene TRBV7-9 combines with J gene TRBJ1-5, with 9 bases matching TRBD1. The CDR3 loop spans 18 amino acids. V trimming: 5 bases; J trimming: 0 bases; junction bases outside the gene matches: 11. Germline V gives CDR1 SEHNR, CDR2 FQNEAQ (reference sequence). The CDR3 DNA reads TGTGCCAGCAGCACGGACAGGGGCTATACGTATAGCAATCAGCCCCAGCATTTT. This codes for CASSTDRGYTYSNQPQHF.

This clone was recorded many times. The V gene is TRBV6-4, the J gene TRBJ2-3; 11 nucleotides match TRBD2. Germline CDR1 MRHNA, CDR2 SNTAGT. J gave up 5 bases and V 2 bases, and 0 bases lay outside the gene matches. The CDR3 runs to 14 residues. CDR3 DNA sequence: TGTGCCAGCAGTGACGGACTAGCGGGAGATACGCAGTATTTT. Translating it yields CASSDGLAGDTQYF.

This clone was detected once. The chain links TRBV10-3 to TRBJ1-2; no firm D call. Trimming removed 3 bases from V and 5 bases from J, with 19 bases in between. Looked up from germline, CDR1 is ENHRY and CDR2 is SYGVKD. This CDR3 spans 16 amino acids. This CDR3 reads CAISDDTGRSLYGYTF. In DNA form, the CDR3 reads TGTGCCATCAGTGATGACACCGGCCGAAGCCTTTATGGCTACACCTTC.

V is TRBV7-3 and J is TRBJ2-3; TRBD1 agrees at 9 bases. Germline V CDR1 and CDR2: SGHTA, FQGTGA. With 2 bases clipped from V and 2 bases from J, the junction kept 8 bases outside the gene matches. The CDR3 is 17 residues long. DNA for the CDR3: TGTGCCAGCAGCTTAGGGGACAGGGTCCAAGTCACAGATACGCAGTATTTT. Translation: CASSLGDRVQVTDTQYF.

V usage is TRBV9 and J usage is TRBJ1-6; D remains unclear. V was cut by 0 bases and J by 8 bases, with 12 bases left in between. CDR1 is SGDLS, CDR2 YYNGEE, per germline. The CDR3 extends over 15 amino acids. CDR3 in DNA: TGTGCCAGCAGCGTAGGCTCAGGAGCGGATTCACCCCTCCACTTT. Translation: CASSVGSGADSPLHF.

This chain joins TRBV7-2 and TRBJ2-3; 10 nucleotides match TRBD2. Germline assignment: CDR1 SGHTA and CDR2 FQGNSA. Trimming took 1 base from V and 4 from J; bases not matched to a gene: 11. The CDR3 extends over 18 amino acids. The CDR3 sequence: CASSLGFPSGSGADTQYF. CDR3 coding DNA: TGTGCCAGCAGCTTAGGTTTCCCTAGCGGGAGTGGGGCAGATACGCAGTATTTT.

The CDR3 protein is CASSLDAGQGRGTEAFF. The DNA of the CDR3 is TGTGCCAGCAGCTTAGATGCGGGACAGGGCCGCGGCACTGAAGCTTTCTTT. This rearrangement joins TRBV7-9 to TRBJ1-1, with 9 bases aligning to TRBD1. CDR1 and CDR2 from the germline V gene are SEHNR and FQNEAQ (reference sequence). This CDR3 is 17 amino acids long. Losses at the gene ends were 1 base for V and 4 bases for J; bases not matched to a gene: 10.

This clone was picked up one time. The CDR3 coding sequence is TGTGCCAGCAGCCTCAGATATGGCTACACCTTC. Residues: CASSLRYGYTF. The V gene is TRBV6-5, the J gene TRBJ1-2, with D unclear. CDR1 is MNHEY, CDR2 SVGAGI, per germline. V lost 6 bases to trimming and J lost 5 bases, with 7 bases between them. There are 11 residues in the CDR3.